This TCR beta chain was sequenced for a study of beta chain features in type 1 diabetes. The study, taken as a whole, reports: PCR might show a preference for shorter templates, equally across patients and controls.

On this clone itself: Its cognate antigen is unknown.

As every portion of the isolated RNA was reverse transcribed, the sequencing read expressed TCRB transcripts. This table comes from immunoSEQ multiplex PCR, and its TCRdb copy is limited to in-frame clones, with some not included. The table records 300,000 to 400,000 clones, roughly 8% of them present only once. The germline V and J ends were trimmed by 7 bases and 2 bases, with 14 bases remaining between them. The CDR3 extends over 13 amino acids. CDR1 and CDR2 from the germline V gene are SQVTM and ANQGSEA. The sequence derives from a woman aged 18 to 35 in good health. Sequenced sample: central memory CD4+ T cells from blood. The chain recombines TRBV29-1 with TRBJ2-5; possibly TRBD1 for D (6 bases). The chain's CDR3 is CSALRTAQETQYF. The CDR3 DNA is TGCAGCGCTCTACGGACAGCTCAAGAGACCCAGTACTTC.